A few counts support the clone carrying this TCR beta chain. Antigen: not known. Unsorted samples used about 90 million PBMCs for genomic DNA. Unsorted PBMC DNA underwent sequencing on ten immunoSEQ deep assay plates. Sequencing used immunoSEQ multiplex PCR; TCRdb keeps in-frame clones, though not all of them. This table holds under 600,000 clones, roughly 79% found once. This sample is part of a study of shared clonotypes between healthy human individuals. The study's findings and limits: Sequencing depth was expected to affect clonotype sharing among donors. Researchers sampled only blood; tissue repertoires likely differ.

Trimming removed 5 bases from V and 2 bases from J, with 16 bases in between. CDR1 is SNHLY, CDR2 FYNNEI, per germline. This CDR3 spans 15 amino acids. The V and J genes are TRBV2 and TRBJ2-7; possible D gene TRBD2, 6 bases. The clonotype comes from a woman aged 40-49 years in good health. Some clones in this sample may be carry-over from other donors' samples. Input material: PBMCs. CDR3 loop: CASSTLLATPYEQYF. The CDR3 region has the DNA TGTGCCAGCAGTACCCTCCTAGCGACTCCCTACGAGCAGTACTTC.